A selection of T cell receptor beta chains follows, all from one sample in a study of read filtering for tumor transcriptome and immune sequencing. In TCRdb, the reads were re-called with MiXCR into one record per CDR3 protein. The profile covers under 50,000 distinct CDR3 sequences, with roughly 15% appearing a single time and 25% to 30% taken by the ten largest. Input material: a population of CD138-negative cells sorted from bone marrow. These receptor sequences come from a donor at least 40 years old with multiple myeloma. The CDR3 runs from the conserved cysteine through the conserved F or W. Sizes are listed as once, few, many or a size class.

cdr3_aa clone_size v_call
CASSQVGGIDEQFF many TRBV4-3
CASSPPLGRASGNSMGEEQETQYF many TRBV3-1
CSARGAAGANVLTF many TRBV20-1
CSARPGGTDTEAFF many TRBV20-1
CASSLEDSNEQFF medium-sized TRBV13
CSGRTGNTEAFF many TRBV20-1
CASSRDSGTGELFF many TRBV6-6
CASTLRGRYQETQYF many TRBV28
CASSYSARENIQYF few TRBV6-6
CPSSLGDSTEKLSF once TRBV5-1